These 2 T cell receptor beta chains originate from one sample sequenced in a study of T cells after posttransplantation cyclophosphamide. Sequencing used immunoSEQ multiplex PCR; TCRdb keeps in-frame clones, though not all of them. Here the sample spans about 21,000 clones, roughly 87% being singletons. Cyclophosphamide on days +3 and +4 followed busulfan-fludarabine conditioning and a marrow graft. The sample here was PBMCs, taken after allogeneic stem cell transplant with posttransplant cyclophosphamide. These receptor sequences come from a female patient between 40 and 55 years old who received an allogeneic stem cell transplant from a related donor, was CMV-positive, and had no GVHD. A subset of T cells may come from the graft donor.

This clone came up a few times. J is TRBJ1-1 and V is TRBV6-6, with D unclear. Trimming cost V 5 bases and J 0 bases, with 16 bases left between them. The germline CDR1 and CDR2 sequences are MNHNY and SVGAGI (reference sequence). The CDR3 has 16 residues. Here the CDR3 reads CASSLAGSNLNTEAFF. In nucleotides, the CDR3 is TGTGCCAGCAGTCTGGCAGGTTCGAATTTGAACACTGAAGCTTTCTTT.

This chain connects TRBV6-1 to TRBJ1-5, with D perhaps matching TRBD1 (5 bases). Trimming stripped 4 bases from V and 6 bases from J, with 16 bases between. Per germline, CDR1 MNHNS and CDR2 SASEGT. The CDR3 totals 15 residues. The CDR3 spells CASSGEDSVSQPQHF. The CDR3 DNA reads as TGTGCCAGCAGTGGAGAAGACAGTGTTTCTCAGCCCCAGCATTTT.